This T cell receptor (beta chain) was retrieved from a study of blood T cell repertoires in COVID-19. The germline V gene encodes CDR1 LNHNV and CDR2 YYDKDF (reference sequence). V lost 1 base and J lost 5, with 14 bases in between. The CDR3 spans 15 residues. Assay: immunoSEQ multiplex PCR; the TCRdb copy retains only in-frame clones and omits some. The sample lists under 50,000 clones; 75% to 85% were seen once. Sequenced sample: peripheral blood. This clonotype originated in a middle-aged man with acute or convalescent COVID-19. This chain uses TRBV15 with TRBJ1-2; D ambiguous. The DNA for the CDR3 is TGTGCCACCAGCAGAGGGACTTCGGAACTGTATGGCTACACCTTC. Translation gives CATSRGTSELYGYTF.